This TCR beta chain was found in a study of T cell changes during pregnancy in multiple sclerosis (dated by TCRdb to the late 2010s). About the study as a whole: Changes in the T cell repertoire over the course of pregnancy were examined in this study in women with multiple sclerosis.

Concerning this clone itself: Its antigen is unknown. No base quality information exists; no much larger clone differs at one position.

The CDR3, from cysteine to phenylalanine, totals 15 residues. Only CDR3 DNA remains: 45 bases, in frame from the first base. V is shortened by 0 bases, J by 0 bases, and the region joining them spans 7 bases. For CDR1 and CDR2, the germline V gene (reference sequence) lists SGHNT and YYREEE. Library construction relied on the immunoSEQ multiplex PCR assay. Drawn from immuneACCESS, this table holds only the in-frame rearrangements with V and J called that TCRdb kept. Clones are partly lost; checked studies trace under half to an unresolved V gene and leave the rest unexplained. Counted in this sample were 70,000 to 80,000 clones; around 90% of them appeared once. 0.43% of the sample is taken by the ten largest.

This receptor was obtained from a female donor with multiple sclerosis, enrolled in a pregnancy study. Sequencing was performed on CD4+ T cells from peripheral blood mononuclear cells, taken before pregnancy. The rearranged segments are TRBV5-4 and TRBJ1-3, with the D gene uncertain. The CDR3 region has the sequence CASSLAQSSGNTIYF. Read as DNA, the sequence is TGTGCCAGCAGCTTGGCGCAGTCCTCTGGAAACACCATATATTTT.